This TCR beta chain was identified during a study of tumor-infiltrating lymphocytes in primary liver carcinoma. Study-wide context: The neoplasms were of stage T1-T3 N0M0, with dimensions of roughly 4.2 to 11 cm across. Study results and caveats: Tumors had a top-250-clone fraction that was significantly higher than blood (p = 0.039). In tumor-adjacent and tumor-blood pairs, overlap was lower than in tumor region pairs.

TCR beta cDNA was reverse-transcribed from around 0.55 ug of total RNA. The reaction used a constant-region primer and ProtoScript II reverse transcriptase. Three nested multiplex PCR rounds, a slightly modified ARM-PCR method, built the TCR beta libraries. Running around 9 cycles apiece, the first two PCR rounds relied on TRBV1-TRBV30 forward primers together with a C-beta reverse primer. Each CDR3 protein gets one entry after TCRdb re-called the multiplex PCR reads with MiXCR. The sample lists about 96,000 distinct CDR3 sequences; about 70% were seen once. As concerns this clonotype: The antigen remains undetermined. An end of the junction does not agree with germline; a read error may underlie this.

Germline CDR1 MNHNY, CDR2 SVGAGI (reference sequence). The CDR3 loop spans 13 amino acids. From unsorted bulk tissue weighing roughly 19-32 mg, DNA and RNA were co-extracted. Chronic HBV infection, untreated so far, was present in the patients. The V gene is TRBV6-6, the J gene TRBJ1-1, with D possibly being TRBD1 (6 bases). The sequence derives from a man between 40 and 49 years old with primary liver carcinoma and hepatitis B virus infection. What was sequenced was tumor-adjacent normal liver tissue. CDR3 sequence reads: CASNEGGNTEAFF. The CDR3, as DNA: TGTGCTAGCAATGAGGGGGGGAACACTGAAGCTTTCTTT.